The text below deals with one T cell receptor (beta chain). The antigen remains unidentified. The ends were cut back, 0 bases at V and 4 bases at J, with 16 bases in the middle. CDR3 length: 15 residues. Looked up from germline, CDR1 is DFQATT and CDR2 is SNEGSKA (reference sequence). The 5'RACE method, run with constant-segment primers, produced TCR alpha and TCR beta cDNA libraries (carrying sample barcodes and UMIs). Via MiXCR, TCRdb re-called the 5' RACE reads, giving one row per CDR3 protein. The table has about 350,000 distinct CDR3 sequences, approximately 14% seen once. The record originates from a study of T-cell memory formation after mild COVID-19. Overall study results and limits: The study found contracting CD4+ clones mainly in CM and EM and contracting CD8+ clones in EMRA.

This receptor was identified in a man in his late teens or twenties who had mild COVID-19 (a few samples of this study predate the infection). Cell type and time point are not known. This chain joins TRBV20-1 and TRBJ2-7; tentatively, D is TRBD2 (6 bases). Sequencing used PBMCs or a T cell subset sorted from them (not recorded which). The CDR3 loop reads CSARDIRRVTYEQYF. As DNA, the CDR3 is TGCAGTGCTAGAGATATCAGGAGGGTAACTTACGAGCAGTACTTC.